The sample holds a few counts of the clone carrying this T cell receptor (beta chain). Its target is unknown. The data originate from a study of cytomegalovirus exposure and HLA in healthy donors. About the study: Inside one of the first data releases sat about 85 million unique TCRs taken from HLA-typed donors. Falling in the Caucasian-associated ancestry cluster were about 82% of approximately 410 genotyped donors.

Findings and caveats of the study: The study had only CMV serostatus as immune exposure information.

Healthy bone marrow donors made up the cohort. A multiplex PCR was run with 60 Vbeta primers and 13 Jbeta primers. The table came from immunoSEQ multiplex PCR; TCRdb's copy has only in-frame clones and leaves some out. The sample yields approximately 170,000 clones, over 80% seen once. The germline V gene encodes CDR1 SGHNT and CDR2 YYREEE (reference sequence). The ends lost 3 bases at V and 7 bases at J; junction bases unmatched: 4. The CDR3 is made up of 14 amino acids. The material sequenced was PBMCs. This chain joins TRBV5-4 and TRBJ1-4, with 9 nucleotides matching TRBD1. The source is a boy aged 2 to 10 in good health and CMV-seronegative. The CDR3 region is CASSSGQGGEKLFF. CDR3 nucleotides: TGTGCCAGCAGCTCGGGACAGGGAGGTGAAAAACTGTTTTTT.